This T cell receptor (beta chain) was profiled in a study of CD8+CD57+ T cells in acquired aplastic anemia. Those patients picked for sequencing had displayed CD8+CD57+ cell expansion on flow cytometry. This clonotype was counted a single time. This CDR3 has 10 residues. Trimming left V 3 bases short and J 4 bases short, with 3 bases between. Germline values: CDR1 DFQATT, CDR2 SNEGSKA (reference sequence). CDR3 and TCR beta VDJ profiling relied on genomic DNA as the template. TCRdb recomputed calls from the reads with MiXCR, one row per CDR3 protein. The table records 75,000 to 80,000 distinct CDR3 sequences, less than 85% of them present only once.

The TCR sequence derives from a human donor with aplastic anemia. The chain combines TRBV20-1 with TRBJ2-5; no definite D call. The specimen sequenced was sorted CD4+, CD8+, or CD8+CD57+ T cells (not recorded which) from PBMCs. CDR3 loop: CSASGETQYF. The CDR3 bases are TGCAGTGCTAGTGGAGAGACCCAGTACTTC.